The rows below give T cell receptor beta chains drawn from one sample of a study of blood T cell repertoires in COVID-19. Method: immunoSEQ multiplex PCR; TCRdb's copy keeps in-frame clones and lacks some. The table lists some 170,000 clones, roughly 87% of them singletons, with more than 7.5% in the top ten. The sequencing sample was made of peripheral blood. The receptors derive from a woman in her seventies with acute or convalescent COVID-19. Each CDR3 is given with its conserved first and last residue. D genes are given only for firm matches. Clone size is stated in some rows and not others, as once, few, many or a class when expanded.

few	TRBJ2-1	TRBV3-1/TRBV3-2	TRBD2	CASSQDLAGDNEQFF	TGTGCCAGCAGCCAAGATCTAGCGGGAGACAATGAGCAGTTCTTC
once	TRBJ1-4	TRBV5-5	.	CASSLYFSTNEKLFF	TGTGCCAGCAGCTTGTATTTTTCAACTAATGAAAAACTGTTTTTT
.	TRBJ2-7	TRBV6-6	.	CASSYSTSSPEQYF	TGTGCCAGCAGTTACTCCACTAGTTCCCCCGAGCAGTACTTC
.	TRBJ1-1	TRBV6-2/TRBV6-3	.	CASSYRGKSTEAFF	TGTGCCAGCAGTTACCGGGGTAAGAGCACTGAAGCTTTCTTT
once	TRBJ1-1	TRBV5-4	.	CASTSRRGRDTEAFF	TGTGCCAGCACCTCTCGGCGGGGTCGGGACACTGAAGCTTTCTTT
.	TRBJ1-2	TRBV30	.	CAWANPRGGKDGYTF	TGTGCCTGGGCCAACCCCAGGGGAGGGAAAGATGGCTACACCTTC
.	TRBJ1-2	TRBV7-2	TRBD1	CASSLEGQILYGYTF	TGTGCCAGCAGCTTAGAGGGACAGATCCTCTATGGCTACACCTTC
.	TRBJ1-5	TRBV5-1	.	CASSSQGDSNQPQHF	TGCGCCAGCAGCTCTCAGGGTGATAGCAATCAGCCCCAGCATTTT
.	TRBJ1-3	TRBV6-6	TRBD1	CASSLQGDPGNTIYF	TGTGCCAGCAGCCTACAGGGGGATCCTGGAAACACCATATATTTT
.	TRBJ1-2	TRBV12-3/TRBV12-4	.	CASSNMRNYGYTF	TGTGCCAGCAGTAATATGCGTAACTATGGCTACACCTTC
.	TRBJ1-2	TRBV19	.	CASSPAPQGFYGYTF	TGTGCCAGTAGTCCGGCACCGCAGGGTTTCTATGGCTACACCTTC
.	TRBJ1-4	TRBV29-1	.	CSVRTGDEKLFF	TGCAGCGTTAGGACGGGGGATGAAAAACTGTTTTTT
.	TRBJ2-1	TRBV2	TRBD1	CASSESADRGYNEQFF	TGTGCCAGCAGTGAATCTGCGGACAGGGGATACAATGAGCAGTTCTTC
.	TRBJ2-3	TRBV5-6	.	CASSQSPVFSTDTQYF	TGTGCCAGCAGCCAAAGTCCGGTTTTTAGCACAGATACGCAGTATTTT
.	TRBJ1-4	TRBV4-3	.	CASSQALGRDNEKLFF	TGCGCCAGCAGCCAAGCCCTCGGGAGGGATAATGAAAAACTGTTTTTT
few	TRBJ1-2	TRBV7-9	TRBD1	CASSATTQGAGGYTF	TGTGCCAGCAGCGCTACAACGCAGGGGGCTGGCGGCTACACCTTC
few	TRBJ1-2	TRBV5-8	.	CASSLVTGYGYTF	TGTGCCAGCAGCTTAGTAACAGGGTATGGCTACACCTTC
.	TRBJ1-4	TRBV7-9	.	CASSLGPENEKLFF	TGTGCCAGCAGCTTAGGTCCAGAAAATGAAAAACTGTTTTTT
.	TRBJ1-6	TRBV5-4	.	CASSLAQGPNSPLHF	TGTGCCAGCAGCTTGGCACAGGGCCCTAATTCACCCCTCCACTTT
.	TRBJ2-7	TRBV11-2	TRBD2	CASSTGLPTYEQYF	TGTGCCAGCAGCACGGGACTACCCACTTACGAGCAGTACTTC
.	TRBJ1-5	TRBV27	.	CASRSQGSNQPQHF	TGTGCCAGCAGGTCCCAGGGGAGCAATCAGCCCCAGCATTTT
.	TRBJ2-3	TRBV7-2	TRBD1	CASSPPAGTGGTDTQYF	TGTGCCAGCAGCCCTCCCGCCGGGACAGGAGGCACAGATACGCAGTATTTT
.	TRBJ2-5	TRBV6-1	.	CASSYLRGQETQYF	TGTGCCAGCAGTTATCTGCGGGGCCAAGAGACCCAGTACTTC
.	TRBJ2-1	TRBV4-1	.	CASSQDPGIRYNEQFF	TGCGCCAGCAGCCAAGACCCAGGTATTCGATACAATGAGCAGTTCTTC
once	TRBJ2-3	TRBV27	TRBD2	CASSFYSGVFTDTQYF	TGTGCCAGCAGTTTTTATAGCGGGGTTTTCACAGATACGCAGTATTTT
once	TRBJ2-1	TRBV2	TRBD2	CAGRTSGNNEQFF	TGTGCCGGTCGGACTAGCGGAAACAATGAGCAGTTCTTC
.	TRBJ2-2	TRBV5-4	.	CASSSANTGELFF	TGTGCCAGCAGCTCCGCGAACACCGGGGAGCTGTTTTTT
.	TRBJ2-7	TRBV10-2	.	CASSEVQGLYEQYF	TGCGCCAGCAGTGAGGTCCAGGGTCTCTACGAGCAGTACTTC
.	TRBJ2-7	TRBV28	TRBD2	CASSPGRYEQYF	TGTGCCAGCAGCCCCGGGAGGTACGAGCAGTACTTC
.	TRBJ1-5	TRBV7-7	.	CASGLAHRDGQPQHF	TGTGCTAGCGGCTTAGCTCATCGGGATGGTCAGCCCCAGCATTTT
.	TRBJ2-2	TRBV5-1	TRBD1	CASSRSTGGNTGELFF	TGCGCCAGCAGCCGATCTACAGGGGGTAACACCGGGGAGCTGTTTTTT
.	TRBJ1-4	TRBV24-1	.	CATSEGRGEEKLFF	TGTGCCACCAGTGAGGGCAGGGGAGAGGAAAAACTGTTTTTT
.	TRBJ2-1	TRBV5-1	.	CASSLEAGLRNEQFF	TGCGCCAGCAGCTTGGAAGCAGGGCTCCGGAATGAGCAGTTCTTC
.	TRBJ2-3	TRBV5-4	.	CASSFGLSTDTQYF	TGTGCCAGCAGCTTCGGACTGAGCACAGATACGCAGTATTTT
.	TRBJ1-5	TRBV30	TRBD1	CAWSRTGGHVRGQPQHF	TGTGCCTGGAGTCGGACAGGGGGGCACGTTAGAGGTCAGCCCCAGCATTTT
.	TRBJ2-1	TRBV10-2	TRBD2	CASRGTSADEQFF	TGCGCCAGCAGGGGGACTAGCGCAGATGAGCAGTTCTTC
.	TRBJ1-1	TRBV14	.	CASSQGPFLGAEAFF	TGTGCCAGCAGCCAAGGACCATTCCTAGGGGCTGAAGCTTTCTTT
.	TRBJ2-3	TRBV19	TRBD1	CASSAHRDRGSDTQYF	TGTGCCAGTAGTGCGCATCGGGACAGGGGGTCAGATACGCAGTATTTT
once	TRBJ2-2	TRBV7-8	.	CASSLVGRANTGELFF	TGTGCCAGCAGCTTAGTAGGCAGGGCTAACACCGGGGAGCTGTTTTTT
.	TRBJ1-6	TRBV20-1	.	CSASYSQGKESPLHF	TGCAGTGCTAGTTATTCACAGGGAAAAGAGTCACCCCTCCACTTT
.	TRBJ1-1	TRBV19	.	CASSMGGGREAFF	TGTGCCAGTAGTATGGGCGGGGGCCGTGAAGCTTTCTTT
.	TRBJ1-1	TRBV5-4	.	CASSSESMNTEAFF	TGTGCCAGCAGCTCTGAGTCCATGAACACTGAAGCTTTCTTT
.	TRBJ1-3	TRBV28	.	CASRLGTEGFSGNTIYF	TGTGCCAGCAGGCTTGGGACTGAAGGATTCTCTGGAAACACCATATATTTT
.	TRBJ1-2	TRBV3-1/TRBV3-2	.	CASSARIRDYGYTF	TGTGCCAGCAGCGCGAGGATTAGAGACTATGGCTACACCTTC
.	TRBJ2-6	TRBV19	.	CASSTVSSGANVLTF	TGTGCCAGTAGTACGGTTAGCTCTGGGGCCAACGTCCTGACTTTC
.	TRBJ1-2	TRBV2	.	CASARTVGGYTF	TGTGCCAGCGCGAGGACAGTCGGTGGCTACACCTTC
.	TRBJ2-7	TRBV15	.	CATSRDVAGSREQYF	TGTGCCACCAGCAGAGATGTGGCAGGGTCGAGGGAGCAGTACTTC
once	TRBJ1-5	TRBV28	TRBD1	CASSGVGQDYSNQPQHF	TGTGCCAGCAGTGGGGTCGGACAGGACTATAGCAATCAGCCCCAGCATTTT
.	TRBJ2-7	TRBV7-2	.	CASSLDWASYEQYF	TGTGCCAGCAGCTTGGACTGGGCCTCCTACGAGCAGTACTTC
.	TRBJ2-1	TRBV5-1	.	CASSLASLSSEQFF	TGCGCCAGCAGCTTAGCTAGCCTTTCTTCCGAGCAGTTCTTC
.	TRBJ2-6	TRBV5-8	.	CASSLTGASGANVLTF	TGTGCCAGCAGCTTGACAGGAGCCTCTGGGGCCAACGTCCTGACTTTC
.	TRBJ1-5	TRBV6-6	TRBD1	CASSNPRQGTQPQHF	TGTGCCAGCAGTAACCCCAGACAGGGCACTCAGCCCCAGCATTTT
.	TRBJ1-5	TRBV27	TRBD1	CASSLVSPDRGNQPQHF	TGTGCCAGCAGTTTAGTATCGCCAGACAGGGGCAATCAGCCCCAGCATTTT
.	TRBJ2-3	TRBV7-8	TRBD2	CASSRGLAKTTDTQYF	TGTGCCAGCAGCCGAGGACTAGCGAAGACCACAGATACGCAGTATTTT
.	TRBJ2-7	TRBV10-3	TRBD1	CATRPADRGVYEQYF	TGTGCCACCCGCCCCGCAGACAGGGGCGTCTACGAGCAGTACTTC
.	TRBJ1-2	TRBV15	TRBD1	CATSRGNRGRAYGYTF	TGTGCCACCAGCAGAGGGAACAGGGGGCGCGCCTATGGCTACACCTTC
once	TRBJ2-1	TRBV6-5	.	CASSRRARGSNEQFF	TGTGCCAGCAGCCGCCGGGCCAGGGGTTCCAATGAGCAGTTCTTC